The 29 T cell receptor beta chains listed next were all sequenced from one sample in a study of blood T cell repertoires in COVID-19. Sequencing used immunoSEQ multiplex PCR; TCRdb keeps in-frame clones, though not all of them. In the table there are over 250,000 clones, approximately 88% of which are singletons. Sample: peripheral blood. Receptors were obtained from a man over 45 with acute or convalescent COVID-19.

V and J are TRBV7-3 and TRBJ2-7; 8 bases agree with TRBD1. V was pared by 5 bases and J by 1 base, with 7 bases of the junction left unmatched. CDR3 length equals 15 residues. Germline CDR1 and CDR2: SGHTA and FQGTGA. The CDR3, as DNA: TGTGCCAGCAGCCTCAATCGGGACAGGTCCTACGAGCAGTACTTC. It yields the protein CASSLNRDRSYEQYF.

V usage is TRBV14 and J usage is TRBJ2-5; 10 bases agree with TRBD1. Unmatched junction bases numbered 5, after V lost 3 bases and J lost 4 bases. Germline V gene data show CDR1 as SGHDN and CDR2 as FVKESK. The CDR3 sequence is 15 residues long. Here the CDR3 reads CASSHWGQGRETQYF. CDR3 coding DNA: TGTGCCAGCAGCCATTGGGGACAGGGGAGAGAGACCCAGTACTTC.

In DNA, the CDR3 is TGTGCCTGGAGTCGGAAGTCCGGGTCATCCTCCTACAATGAGCAGTTCTTC. It translates to CAWSRKSGSSSYNEQFF. The J gene is TRBJ2-1, the V gene TRBV30; D remains unclear. The germline V and J ends were trimmed by 2 bases and 0 bases, with 17 bases remaining between them. Germline CDR1 and CDR2: GTSNPN and SVGIG (reference sequence). The CDR3 has 17 residues.

The genes are TRBV7-9 and TRBJ2-2; D is ambiguous. The CDR3 contains 14 residues. Germline-derived CDR1 and CDR2 are SEHNR and FQNEAQ (reference sequence). Trimming left V 5 bases short and J 2 bases short, with 9 bases between. CDR3 in amino acids: CASSPPSNTGELFF. DNA of the CDR3: TGTGCCAGCAGCCCGCCGAGCAACACCGGGGAGCTGTTTTTT.

The genes are TRBV6-6 and TRBJ2-2; 11 bases fit TRBD1. In germline, CDR1 is MNHNY, CDR2 SVGAGI (reference sequence). With 8 bases clipped from V and 5 bases from J, the junction kept 7 bases outside the gene matches. The length of the CDR3 is 15 residues. CDR3 region: CASRRGQGVTGELFF. DNA of the CDR3: TGTGCCAGCCGACGGGGACAGGGGGTTACCGGGGAGCTGTTTTTT.

This clone was recorded only once. CDR3 sequence (DNA): TGTGCCAGTACCCTAAGTGGGACAGGGCCCTACGAGCAGTACTTC. This translates into CASTLSGTGPYEQYF. The chain couples TRBV19 to TRBJ2-7; 9 bases are a match to TRBD1. Germline CDR1 LNHDA, CDR2 SQIVND (reference sequence). V shed 7 bases and J 2 bases; nucleotides not matched to a gene: 9. The CDR3 totals 15 residues.

The rearrangement joins TRBV15 to TRBJ1-3; D gene ambiguous. The V gene lost 4 bases and the J gene lost 4 bases, with 14 bases spanning the gap. The germline V gene encodes CDR1 LNHNV and CDR2 YYDKDF (reference sequence). The CDR3 is 15 amino acids. The chain's CDR3 is CATSIGGSSGNTIYF. Written as DNA, the CDR3 is TGTGCCACCAGCATAGGAGGCAGTTCGGGAAACACCATATATTTT.

This sequence joins TRBV30 and TRBJ2-7, with D perhaps matching TRBD1 (6 bases). The V and J ends lost 6 bases and 4 bases respectively, with 19 bases between them. The CDR3 sequence is 14 residues long. Looked up from germline, CDR1 is GTSNPN and CDR2 is SVGIG (reference sequence). DNA for the CDR3: TGTGCCTGCTCTGGGGGACAAGGGATTTACGAGCAGTACTTC. It specifies CACSGGQGIYEQYF.

The chain recombines TRBV10-3 with TRBJ2-3; TRBD1 is a possible D gene (5 bases). Germline V lookup: CDR1 ENHRY, CDR2 SYGVKD. Trimming took 3 bases from V and 4 from J, leaving 8 bases between them. The CDR3 loop spans 13 amino acids. The CDR3 protein is CAISERGADTQYF. CDR3 DNA: TGTGCCATCAGTGAAAGGGGCGCAGATACGCAGTATTTT.

The V and J genes are TRBV4-2 and TRBJ1-2, with TRBD1 as a possible D gene (5 bases). Trimming removed 5 bases from V and 3 bases from J, with 13 bases in between. CDR3 size: 14 residues. The germline gives CDR1 LGHNA, CDR2 YNFKEQ. CDR3 protein: CASSSRQMDYGYTF. The CDR3 DNA reads TGTGCCAGCAGCTCTCGACAGATGGACTATGGCTACACCTTC.

This chain connects TRBV14 to TRBJ1-2; possible D gene TRBD1, 6 bases. Germline lookup yields CDR1 SGHDN and CDR2 FVKESK. This CDR3 has 15 residues. Trimming took 0 bases from V and 7 from J, leaving 15 bases between them. CDR3 loop: CASSQDSDSFVGYTF. The CDR3, as DNA: TGTGCCAGCAGCCAAGATTCGGACAGCTTTGTTGGCTACACCTTC.

V and J are TRBV6-5 and TRBJ2-1; D is possibly TRBD2 (7 bases). Germline V gene data show CDR1 as MNHEY and CDR2 as SVGAGI. CDR3 size: 14 residues. The V end was cut by 6 bases, the J end by 6 bases, with 15 bases between. As DNA, the CDR3 is TGTGCCAGCAGGGAGGGGGGGGCTTCCAATGAGCAGTTCTTC. As protein: CASREGGASNEQFF.

The rearrangement uses TRBV12-3 or TRBV12-4 and TRBJ1-2; possibly TRBD1 for D (5 bases). V was shortened by 6 bases and J by 3 bases, with 11 bases between the two germline ends. The CDR3 sequence is 13 residues long. The CDR3 DNA sequence: TGTGCCAGCAGCCTGACAGTGGACTATGGCTACACCTTC. Protein: CASSLTVDYGYTF.

This chain's CDR3 is CASSLAPRTGGNSPLHF. The CDR3 coding sequence is TGTGCCAGCAGCTTAGCTCCTCGGACAGGGGGAAATTCACCCCTCCACTTT. The gene calls are TRBV7-6 and TRBJ1-6; 10 bases match TRBD1. The V gene's germline CDR1 is SGHVS and CDR2 FNYEAQ. V was pared by 0 bases and J by 7 bases, with 6 bases of the junction left unmatched. There are 17 residues in the CDR3.

The J gene is TRBJ1-3, the V gene TRBV3-1 (or the pseudogene TRBV3-2), with D possibly being TRBD1 (6 bases). CDR1 and CDR2 from the germline V gene are LGHDT and YNNKEL (reference sequence). V lost 1 base and J 0 bases, leaving 10 bases between the germline ends. The CDR3 runs 16 residues. The CDR3, as DNA: TGTGCCAGCAGCCAAGCCGGACAGAGCTCTGGAAACACCATATATTTT. Translated: CASSQAGQSSGNTIYF.

On this clone: The sample holds other DNA sequences that translate to the same CDR3. The rearrangement links TRBV18 to TRBJ1-2, with 9 bases matching TRBD1. This CDR3 contains 15 residues. V dropped 3 bases and J dropped 2; count of bases not matched to a gene: 4. Germline V CDR1 and CDR2: KGHSH, LQKENI. CDR3 in amino acids: CASSPRTGDNYGYTF. The CDR3 bases are TGTGCCAGCTCACCTCGGACAGGGGACAACTATGGCTACACCTTC.

The CDR3 reads CSASPRATDTQYF. In nucleotides, the CDR3 is TGCAGTGCTAGTCCCAGGGCCACAGATACGCAGTATTTT. The chain carries TRBV20-1 and TRBJ2-3, with D possibly matching TRBD1 (5 bases). Trimming stripped 3 bases from V and 2 bases from J, with 9 bases between. CDR3 length: 13 amino acids. Per the germline V gene, CDR1 is DFQATT and CDR2 is SNEGSKA (reference sequence).

The chain couples TRBV2 to TRBJ2-7; D remains ambiguous. Trimming pared 8 bases from V and 5 bases from J, leaving 13 bases between. The CDR3 is 12 amino acids. Germline V gene sequence: CDR1 SNHLY, CDR2 FYNNEI. The CDR3: CASGYYGHEQYF. In nucleotides, the CDR3 is TGTGCCAGCGGCTACTACGGCCACGAGCAGTACTTC.

The V call is TRBV15, the J call TRBJ2-6; a weak D match, TRBD2 (6 bases). CDR1 is LNHNV, CDR2 YYDKDF, per germline (reference sequence). V gave up 4 bases and J gave up 0 bases, with 7 bases separating them. The CDR3 is made up of 15 amino acids. This CDR3 reads CATSIGSSGANVLTF. The CDR3 region has the DNA TGTGCCACCAGCATCGGGAGCTCTGGGGCCAACGTCCTGACTTTC.

The chain carries TRBV18 and TRBJ2-4; 7 nucleotides align to TRBD2. This CDR3 is built from 12 residues. Germline V CDR1 and CDR2: KGHSH, LQKENI. V was clipped by 2 bases and J by 8 bases; unmatched bases: 0. The CDR3, as DNA: TGTGCCAGCTCACCAGCGGGGGACATTCAGTACTTC. Translated, it gives CASSPAGDIQYF.

CDR3 loop: CASSRDGVRGAFF. The CDR3 DNA is TGTGCCAGCAGCCGAGATGGGGTCAGGGGAGCTTTCTTT. V usage is TRBV14 and J usage is TRBJ1-1, with D tentatively TRBD1 (6 bases). The CDR3 runs to 13 residues. V lost 4 bases, J lost 10 bases, and 16 bases lay in between. CDR1 and CDR2 (germline): SGHDN, FVKESK.

V gene TRBV7-9 combines with J gene TRBJ1-1; weak D call: TRBD1 (5 bases). V was trimmed by 4 bases and J by 0 bases, leaving 9 bases between them. This CDR3 has 14 residues. Germline V gene data show CDR1 as SEHNR and CDR2 as FQNEAQ (reference sequence). CDR3 in DNA: TGTGCCAGCAGCTCCAGGGTCCTGAACACTGAAGCTTTCTTT. It is translated as CASSSRVLNTEAFF.

The V and J genes are TRBV5-8 and TRBJ2-3, with 10 bases matching TRBD1. This CDR3 has 17 residues. V shed 9 bases, J shed 2 bases, and the junction held 15 bases outside the gene matches. In germline, CDR1 is SGHTS, CDR2 YDEGEE. The CDR3 spells CATSTGTGASYTDTQYF. DNA of the CDR3: TGTGCCACTTCGACCGGGACAGGGGCCTCTTACACAGATACGCAGTATTTT.

The V call is TRBV4-1, the J call TRBJ1-3; the D is unclear. The germline V gene encodes CDR1 MGHRA and CDR2 YSYEKL. CDR3 length equals 14 residues. V gave up 4 bases and J gave up 4 bases, with 11 bases separating them. CDR3 sequence (DNA): TGCGCCAGCAGCCGCGACATAACGGGAAACACCATATATTTT. It translates to CASSRDITGNTIYF.

Here the CDR3 DNA reads TGTGCCAGCAGCCAAGGACTAGCGGGATGGACCGGGGAGCTGTTTTTT. Its translation: CASSQGLAGWTGELFF. V usage is TRBV14 and J usage is TRBJ2-2, with 11 bases that match TRBD2. Germline CDR1 reads SGHDN; CDR2 reads FVKESK. This CDR3 contains 16 residues. With 1 base clipped from V and 5 bases from J, the junction kept 3 bases outside the gene matches.

The chain combines TRBV19 with TRBJ1-5; D may be TRBD1 (6 bases). This CDR3 comprises 15 residues. The germline gives CDR1 LNHDA, CDR2 SQIVND (reference sequence). V dropped 4 bases and J dropped 1 base, with 11 bases sitting between them. The CDR3 loop is CASSKLGASNQPQHF. In DNA, the CDR3 is TGTGCCAGTAGTAAGCTGGGGGCAAGCAATCAGCCCCAGCATTTT.

The chain links TRBV7-2 to TRBJ2-1, with 7 bases that match TRBD2. This CDR3 comprises 15 residues. Per the germline V gene, CDR1 is SGHTA and CDR2 is FQGNSA. V shed 2 bases, J shed 9 bases, and the junction held 10 bases outside the gene matches. CDR3 loop: CASSLLVGGTSEQFF. In nucleotides, the CDR3 is TGTGCCAGCAGCTTACTTGTGGGGGGGACGTCTGAGCAGTTCTTC.

The gene calls are TRBV18 and TRBJ1-2; D unresolved. CDR1 KGHSH and CDR2 LQKENI come from the germline V gene. The V end was cut by 2 bases, the J end by 4 bases, with 17 bases between. This CDR3 comprises 16 residues. CDR3 in amino acids: CASSPSSQVFPYGYTF. In nucleotides, the CDR3 is TGTGCCAGCTCACCATCGTCGCAGGTTTTTCCCTATGGCTACACCTTC.

This clone was seen once. The chain is built from TRBV14 and TRBJ2-1, with D possibly being TRBD2 (5 bases). The V end was cut by 4 bases, the J end by 11 bases, with 15 bases between. Per the germline V gene, CDR1 is SGHDN and CDR2 is FVKESK. The CDR3 consists of 13 residues. Here the CDR3 DNA reads TGTGCCAGCAGCCGAGAGGCAGGAGGACAGCAGTTCTTC. This encodes CASSREAGGQQFF.